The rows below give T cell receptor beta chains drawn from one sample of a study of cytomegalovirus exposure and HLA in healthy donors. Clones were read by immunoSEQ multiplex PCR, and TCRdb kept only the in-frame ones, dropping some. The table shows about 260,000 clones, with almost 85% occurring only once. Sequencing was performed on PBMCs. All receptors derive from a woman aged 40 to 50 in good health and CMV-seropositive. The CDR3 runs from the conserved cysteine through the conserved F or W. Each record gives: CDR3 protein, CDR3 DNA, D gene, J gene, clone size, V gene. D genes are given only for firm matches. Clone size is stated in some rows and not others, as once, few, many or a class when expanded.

CDR3 protein: CASSGRSNTGELFF
CDR3 DNA: TGTGCCAGCTCAGGTCGTTCGAACACCGGGGAGCTGTTTTTT
D gene: .
J gene: TRBJ2-2
clone size: .
V gene: TRBV28

CDR3 protein: CASSSAGPAYEQYF
CDR3 DNA: TGTGCCAGCAGTTCTGCAGGGCCAGCCTACGAGCAGTACTTC
D gene: .
J gene: TRBJ2-7
clone size: .
V gene: TRBV28

CDR3 protein: CASSQGGQGHEQYF
CDR3 DNA: TGTGCCAGCAGCCAAGGGGGACAGGGCCACGAGCAGTACTTC
D gene: TRBD1
J gene: TRBJ2-7
clone size: .
V gene: TRBV14

CDR3 protein: CASSSEDRAQETQYF
CDR3 DNA: TGTGCCAGCAGTTCCGAGGACAGGGCCCAAGAGACCCAGTACTTC
D gene: TRBD1
J gene: TRBJ2-5
clone size: .
V gene: TRBV6-5

CDR3 protein: CASSLRDRGTVGAYNEQFF
CDR3 DNA: TGTGCCAGCAGTTTAAGGGACAGGGGAACGGTGGGGGCATACAATGAGCAGTTCTTC
D gene: TRBD1
J gene: TRBJ2-1
clone size: .
V gene: TRBV27

CDR3 protein: CASSVDSYYGYTF
CDR3 DNA: TGTGCCAGCAGCGTCGACAGCTACTATGGCTACACCTTC
D gene: .
J gene: TRBJ1-2
clone size: few
V gene: TRBV9

CDR3 protein: CASSHHSGSSYNEQFF
CDR3 DNA: TGTGCCAGCAGCCACCATAGCGGGAGCTCCTACAATGAGCAGTTCTTC
D gene: TRBD2
J gene: TRBJ2-1
clone size: .
V gene: TRBV14

CDR3 protein: CASSGLAGHNEQFF
CDR3 DNA: TGTGCCAGCAGCGGACTAGCGGGCCACAATGAGCAGTTCTTC
D gene: TRBD2
J gene: TRBJ2-1
clone size: .
V gene: TRBV7-3

CDR3 protein: CASSSRDRDPGGNTEAFF
CDR3 DNA: TGTGCCAGTAGTTCCCGGGACAGGGACCCTGGGGGGAACACTGAAGCTTTCTTT
D gene: TRBD1
J gene: TRBJ1-1
clone size: .
V gene: TRBV19

CDR3 protein: CATGTGDEVGYEQYF
CDR3 DNA: TGTGCCACCGGGACAGGGGATGAGGTGGGCTACGAGCAGTACTTC
D gene: TRBD1
J gene: TRBJ2-7
clone size: .
V gene: TRBV15

CDR3 protein: CASSLPGGELFF
CDR3 DNA: TGCGCCAGCAGCTTGCCGGGCGGGGAGCTGTTTTTT
D gene: .
J gene: TRBJ2-2
clone size: .
V gene: TRBV5-1

CDR3 protein: CASSAGTGGGYEQYF
CDR3 DNA: TGTGCCAGTAGTGCCGGGACAGGGGGCGGCTACGAGCAGTACTTC
D gene: TRBD1
J gene: TRBJ2-7
clone size: .
V gene: TRBV19

CDR3 protein: CATEGGQNYGYTF
CDR3 DNA: TGTGCCACCGAGGGTGGGCAAAACTATGGCTACACCTTC
D gene: .
J gene: TRBJ1-2
clone size: .
V gene: TRBV19